This T cell receptor beta chain was recorded in a study of cytotoxic CD8 clonotypes in ibrutinib-treated CLL. About the research overall: By median roughly 69 months, approximately 12 had progressed and about 15 stayed remitted; responses had been 2 complete and some 24 partial.

The data were produced by immunoSEQ multiplex PCR, yet TCRdb's version contains in-frame clones alone and is incomplete. The table includes approximately 60,000 clones, around 60% detected once. Trimming took off 1 base at V and 4 bases at J, with 15 bases between the two ends. CDR1 is SGHRS, CDR2 YFSETQ, per germline. The CDR3 runs 15 residues. The sequence was obtained from a human donor with chronic lymphocytic leukemia. The sequencing used PBMCs, collected after 24 months of ibrutinib treatment. The chain carries TRBV5-1 and TRBJ2-7; D unclear. The CDR3 spells CASSLLPNPFYEQYF. CDR3 coding DNA: TGCGCCAGCAGCTTGCTCCCGAACCCTTTTTACGAGCAGTACTTC.